A single sample gave rise to the 28 T cell receptor beta chains below, sequenced in a study of regulatory T cells in long-lasting Graves disease (dated by TCRdb to the early 2020s). The sample's time point label, in plain terms: newly diagnosed GD, antithyroid drugs for less than 3 months. For both TCR sequencing and RNA sequencing, RNA was extracted from PBMCs in TRIzol. The library was generated by multiplex PCR. Instrument on record: Illumina HiSeq 4000. CDR3 regions were amplified by Arm-PCR with iRepertoire HTBI primers to construct TCR beta libraries. The raw public data were reprocessed by TCRdb itself: fastp quality trimming at Q25, MiXCR clonotype calling, in-frame beta chains only. When rows share a CDR3 protein, they turn into one entry using the most common DNA and genes. The sample table records approximately 400,000 distinct CDR3 sequences; about 11% of these occur just once. The ten top clones hold approximately 20% of the sample.

These same records also appear under a second study, on T cells in Graves' hyperthyroidism and ophthalmopathy.

The input for sequencing was peripheral blood mononuclear cells (PBMCs), taken at new diagnosis, from a patient treated with antithyroid drugs. Source of these receptors: a woman younger than 30 with Graves disease. Donor details come from another sample of the same person, matched by shared clones.

This clonotype was seen repeatedly, ten times or more. J is TRBJ2-3 and V is TRBV5-1, with 10 bases fitting TRBD1. Germline trimming cut 0 bases from V and 2 bases from J; bases unmatched to any gene: 3. This CDR3 spans 16 amino acids. The germline V gene has CDR1 SGHRS and CDR2 YFSETQ. The CDR3 sequence: CASSLAGQGNTDTQYF. In DNA, the CDR3 is TGCGCCAGCAGCTTGGCGGGACAGGGGAACACAGATACGCAGTATTTT. The complete variable domain, with remaining parts taken from reference TRBV5-1 and TRBJ2-3, reads KAGVTQTPRYLIKTRGQQVTLSCSPISGHRSVSWYQQTPGQGLQFLFEYFSETQRNKGNFPGRFSGRQFSNSRSEMNVSTLELGDSALYLCASSLAGQGNTDTQYFGPGTRLTVL.

In its sample, this clonotype was seen many times. The chain recombines TRBV19 with TRBJ1-1; tentative D call: TRBD1 (5 bases). Trimming left V 0 bases short and J 5 bases short, with 10 bases between. The CDR3 totals 14 residues. Germline CDR1 reads LNHDA; CDR2 reads SQIVND (reference sequence). CDR3 residues: CASSIEGPGTEAFF. CDR3 coding DNA: TGTGCCAGTAGTATAGAGGGTCCAGGGACTGAAGCTTTCTTT.

This clonotype was counted at least ten times. The J gene is TRBJ1-2, the V gene TRBV10-3; 10 bases fit TRBD1. J gave up 6 bases and V 4 bases, and 2 bases lay outside the gene matches. Germline loops: CDR1 ENHRY, CDR2 SYGVKD. This CDR3 has 13 amino acids. The CDR3: CAISAGTGDGYTF. CDR3 nucleotide sequence: TGTGCCATCAGTGCCGGGACAGGGGATGGCTACACCTTC.

The table lists this clonotype with many counts. This chain connects TRBV20-1 to TRBJ2-3, with 10 bases lining up with TRBD2. J was trimmed by 0 bases and V by 4 bases; bases with no gene match: 4. CDR3 length: 15 amino acids. CDR1 and CDR2 (germline): DFQATT, SNEGSKA (reference sequence). CDR3 loop: CSAMTSGPSTDTQYF. The CDR3 nucleotides read TGCAGTGCTATGACTAGCGGGCCTAGCACAGATACGCAGTATTTT.

This clonotype appeared a few times. The chain employs TRBV27 and TRBJ2-2; D is unclear. With 3 bases removed from V and 4 bases from J, the gap between germline ends came to 6 bases. The germline gives CDR1 MNHEY, CDR2 SMNVEV (reference sequence). This CDR3 spans 13 amino acids. This CDR3 reads CASSFRFTGELFF. The CDR3 DNA sequence: TGTGCCAGCAGTTTTCGGTTCACCGGGGAGCTGTTTTTT.

The V and J genes are TRBV3-1 and TRBJ1-2; D not resolved. CDR1 is LGHDT and CDR2 is YNNKEL in the germline V gene (reference sequence). This CDR3 region has 14 residues. The V end was cut by 2 bases, the J end by 3 bases, with 10 bases between. CDR3 sequence reads: CASSQIRSYYGYTF. The CDR3 DNA sequence: TGTGCCAGCAGCCAAATTCGCAGCTACTATGGCTACACCTTC. Using reference TRBV3-1 and TRBJ1-2 for the parts outside the CDR3, the full variable domain is DTAVSQTPKYLVTQMGNDKSIKCEQNLGHDTMYWYKQDSKKFLKIMFSYNNKELIINETVPNRFSPKSPDKAHLNLHINSLELGDSAVYFCASSQIRSYYGYTFGSGTRLTVV.

This clonotype occurred many times. J is TRBJ2-1 and V is TRBV7-9; 8 bases agree with TRBD1. Germline trimming cut 6 bases from V and 4 bases from J; bases unmatched to any gene: 11. The CDR3 length is 16 residues. The V gene's germline CDR1 is SEHNR and CDR2 FQNEAQ (reference sequence). Here the CDR3 DNA reads TGTGCCAGCAGGCAGGGGGCGAATCCAAGTTACAATGAGCAGTTCTTC. Protein sequence: CASRQGANPSYNEQFF.

This clonotype was detected only a few times. The chain combines TRBV10-3 with TRBJ2-2; D may match TRBD1 or TRBD2 (5 bases each). Germline V gene lookup returns CDR1 ENHRY and CDR2 SYGVKD. The V and J ends lost 1 base and 3 bases respectively, with 12 bases between them. The CDR3 runs 16 residues. The CDR3 region has the DNA TGTGCCATCAGTGAGTTGGGACGAAAAGACACCGGGGAGCTGTTTTTT. Its protein is CAISELGRKDTGELFF.

To note about this clonotype: Compared with germline, one end of the junction differs, possibly owing to a read error. This sequence joins TRBV4-3 and TRBJ1-2; 7 positions agree with TRBD1. The germline CDR1 and CDR2 sequences are LGHNA and YSLEER. The length of the CDR3 is 15 residues. CDR3 protein: CASSQEVVGGYRYTF. The DNA of the CDR3 is TGCGCCAGCAGCCAAGAAGTAGTAGGGGGCTATCGCTACACCTTC.

This clonotype was observed at least ten times. The chain couples TRBV6-2 or TRBV6-3 to TRBJ2-1, with 12 bases matching TRBD2. Germline V CDR1 and CDR2: MNHEY, SVGEGT. CDR3 length equals 20 residues. V lost 6 bases, J lost 6 bases, and 21 bases stayed unmatched. The chain's CDR3 is CASRYRLAGAPGRGSNEQFF. CDR3 sequence (DNA): TGTGCCAGCAGATACAGACTAGCGGGGGCCCCCGGAAGAGGGTCCAATGAGCAGTTCTTC.

This clonotype was detected many times. The rearrangement uses TRBV27 and TRBJ2-1; D unclear. Trimming removed 3 bases from V and 1 base from J, with 16 bases in between. The CDR3 covers 17 residues. Germline CDR1 reads MNHEY; CDR2 reads SMNVEV (reference sequence). In nucleotides, the CDR3 is TGTGCCAGCAGTTTTGAGGTCAGTTATAGATCCTACAATGAGCAGTTCTTC. Amino acids: CASSFEVSYRSYNEQFF.

This clonotype was detected only a few times. The chain employs TRBV13 and TRBJ2-7, with 7 bases aligning to TRBD1. Germline assignment: CDR1 PRHDT and CDR2 FYEKMQ (reference sequence). The CDR3 spans 12 residues. V lost 4 bases and J lost 6; bases outside the gene matches: 3. CDR3 amino acids: CASSSTGSEQYF. DNA of the CDR3: TGTGCCAGCAGCTCGACAGGGTCCGAGCAGTACTTC.

CDR3 DNA: TGTGCCAGCGCCCGGGGCGGGAGTGGCTCCTACGAGCAGTACTTC. It is translated as CASARGGSGSYEQYF. The chain recombines TRBV28 with TRBJ2-7; 7 bases are shared with TRBD2. The V and J ends lost 8 bases and 0 bases, in that order; junction bases with no gene match: 10. Germline V gives CDR1 MDHEN, CDR2 SYDVKM. This CDR3 is 15 amino acids long.

This clonotype was recorded at least ten times. The chain carries TRBV19 and TRBJ1-1; tentative D call: TRBD1 (6 bases). This CDR3 is built from 16 residues. Germline V lookup: CDR1 LNHDA, CDR2 SQIVND (reference sequence). Trimming left V 8 bases short and J 6 bases short, with 25 bases between. The CDR3 DNA reads as TGTGCCAGTCGAGGACAGCCCGAGTGGAACAACCCTGAAGCTTTCTTT. Translating it yields CASRGQPEWNNPEAFF.

This clonotype occurred many times. This chain uses TRBV6-2 or TRBV6-3 with TRBJ2-1; D is unresolved. CDR1 and CDR2 (germline): MNHEY, SVGEGT. V was pared by 5 bases and J by 5 bases, with 7 bases between. There are 12 residues in the CDR3. The chain's CDR3 is CASSNRNNEQFF. For the CDR3, the DNA is TGTGCCAGCAGTAATCGTAACAATGAGCAGTTCTTC.

This rearrangement joins TRBV7-3 to TRBJ2-1, with 7 bases identical to TRBD2. Germline V gene data show CDR1 as SGHTA and CDR2 as FQGTGA. The junction had 11 bases not matched to a gene; V was cut back by 5 bases and J by 4 bases. This CDR3 has 16 amino acids. The CDR3 DNA follows: TGTGCCAGCAGCGCCACGGGGCGGGAGTATTACAATGAGCAGTTCTTC. Translation gives CASSATGREYYNEQFF.

This clonotype was observed a few times. The chain joins TRBV20-1 to TRBJ2-3; possibly TRBD1 or TRBD2 for D (7 bases each). Trimming took off 6 bases at V and 2 bases at J, with 24 bases between the two ends. Germline V gene sequence: CDR1 DFQATT, CDR2 SNEGSKA (reference sequence). The CDR3 has 17 residues. The CDR3 DNA reads TGCAGTGCATACCACAATATCAGGGGGGGTTCCACAGATACGCAGTATTTT. Its protein is CSAYHNIRGGSTDTQYF.

This clonotype was seen more than once but under ten times. The chain employs TRBV27 and TRBJ2-7; 7 bases line up with TRBD2. V shed 7 bases and J 2 bases; nucleotides not matched to a gene: 2. Looked up from germline, CDR1 is MNHEY and CDR2 is SMNVEV (reference sequence). The CDR3 length is 12 residues. CDR3 DNA: TGTGCCAGCAAAGCGGGACCCTACGAGCAGTACTTC. This gives the protein CASKAGPYEQYF.

The V call is TRBV6-1, the J call TRBJ1-2; no clear D. Trimming left V 6 bases short and J 4 bases short, with 21 bases between. The V gene's germline CDR1 is MNHNS and CDR2 SASEGT. This CDR3 has 16 amino acids. CDR3 loop: CASSQRVRSRFYGYTF. CDR3 coding DNA: TGTGCCAGCAGCCAGCGTGTCAGATCCCGCTTCTATGGCTACACCTTC.

The V call is TRBV28, the J call TRBJ2-1, with 8 bases identical to TRBD2. CDR1 is MDHEN, CDR2 SYDVKM, per germline. The CDR3 runs 17 residues. Trimming removed 1 base from V and 6 bases from J; junction bases left unmatched: 11. The CDR3 DNA reads as TGTGCCAGCAGTTTATATCCAGCGGGAGTGATCCCCAATGAGCAGTTCTTC. It is translated as CASSLYPAGVIPNEQFF. Full variable domain (outside the CDR3, taken from reference TRBV28 and TRBJ2-1): DVKVTQSSRYLVKRTGEKVFLECVQDMDHENMFWYRQDPGLGLRLIYFSYDVKMKEKGDIPEGYSVSREKKERFSLILESASTNQTSMYLCASSLYPAGVIPNEQFFGPGTRLTVL.

This clonotype has a count of ten or more. J is TRBJ2-7 and V is TRBV7-3, with TRBD2 identical over 14 bases. The CDR3 sequence is 17 residues long. Unmatched junction bases numbered 9, after V lost 5 bases and J lost 3 bases. The V gene's germline CDR1 is SGHTA and CDR2 FQGTGA. CDR3 region: CASSKYSGTSGSYEQYF. The CDR3 DNA reads as TGTGCCAGCAGCAAGTACTCCGGGACTAGCGGGAGCTACGAGCAGTACTTC.

Concerning this clonotype: A clone one base away is much larger, so this may be a read error. V gene TRBV3-1 combines with J gene TRBJ2-7; 12 nucleotides agree with TRBD2. The CDR3 runs to 16 residues. The germline CDR1 and CDR2 sequences are LGHDT and YNNKEL (reference sequence). V was pared by 6 bases and J by 7 bases, with 13 bases of the junction left unmatched. The CDR3 sequence: CASSSGLAGIYNEQYF. The DNA of the CDR3 is TGTGCCAGCAGTAGCGGACTAGCGGGAATCTACAATGAGCAGTACTTC.

The chain carries TRBV5-6 and TRBJ2-7; no reliable D call. This CDR3 has 15 residues. Germline V gives CDR1 SGHDT, CDR2 YYEEEE. Trimming pared 4 bases from V and 3 bases from J, leaving 17 bases between. This chain's CDR3 is CASSLLPGGRYEQYF. CDR3 sequence (DNA): TGTGCCAGCAGCCTATTACCGGGTGGCCGCTACGAGCAGTACTTC.

This clonotype has a count of ten or more. The chain carries TRBV18 and TRBJ2-5, with D uncertain. V lost 2 bases and J 5 bases, leaving 9 bases between the germline ends. This CDR3 comprises 13 residues. The germline gives CDR1 KGHSH, CDR2 LQKENI. This CDR3 is CASSPILRETQYF. The CDR3 region has the DNA TGTGCCAGCTCACCAATCCTACGGGAGACCCAGTACTTC.

V is TRBV5-1 and J is TRBJ2-1; 10 bases map to TRBD1. This CDR3 region has 15 residues. The V and J ends lost 0 bases and 5 bases, in that order; junction bases with no gene match: 2. Germline values: CDR1 SGHRS, CDR2 YFSETQ. In DNA form, the CDR3 reads TGCGCCAGCAGCTTGGAGGGGACAGGGGACAATGAGCAGTTCTTC. It codes for CASSLEGTGDNEQFF.

This clonotype was seen many times. The chain has TRBV20-1 and TRBJ1-6; no clear D. This CDR3 has 17 residues. Germline CDR1 reads DFQATT; CDR2 reads SNEGSKA (reference sequence). V was trimmed by 0 bases and J by 7 bases, leaving 19 bases between them. The CDR3 sequence: CSAREGRFGLRNSPLHF. The CDR3 DNA reads TGCAGTGCTAGAGAAGGCAGATTTGGGCTCAGAAATTCACCCCTCCACTTT.

This clonotype was seen ten or more times. The chain couples TRBV12-3 or TRBV12-4 to TRBJ1-1; perhaps TRBD1 as D (5 bases). The CDR3 has 15 amino acids. V dropped 4 bases and J dropped 2 bases, with 14 bases sitting between them. CDR3 region: CASSSPGERNTEAFF. CDR3 sequence (DNA): TGTGCCAGCAGTTCCCCGGGGGAAAGAAACACTGAAGCTTTCTTT.

This clonotype was counted ten times or more. This rearrangement joins TRBV2 to TRBJ2-1; tentatively, D is TRBD2 (5 bases). Looked up from germline, CDR1 is SNHLY and CDR2 is FYNNEI. The ends were cut back, 7 bases at V and 0 bases at J, with 10 bases in the middle. This CDR3 is 14 amino acids long. For the CDR3, the DNA is TGTGCCAGCATTCGAGGGAGCTCCTACAATGAGCAGTTCTTC. It translates to CASIRGSSYNEQFF.